The 21 T cell receptor beta chains below all came from one sample that was sequenced in a study of blood T cells in healthy people across ages (dated by TCRdb to 2014 to 2015). Receptor amplification or capture employed 5' RACE. The instrument given in TCRdb is Illumina HiSeq 2500. A second PCR of roughly 6 to 11 cycles was run with a J-beta primer mix and a sample-barcoded 5' primer. TCRdb reworked the public reads: Q25 trimming with fastp, MiXCR clone assembly, productive beta chains retained. When rows share a CDR3 protein, they turn into one entry using the most common DNA and genes. This sample has about 1.4 million distinct CDR3 sequences in its table, and approximately 59% of those were observed once. Under 8.5% of the sample belongs to the ten largest clones. Material: blood. The receptors stem from a man aged 18 to 35 in good health.

The chain links TRBV6-2 or TRBV6-3 to TRBJ1-2, with 7 bases identical to TRBD1. J gave up 2 bases and V 6 bases, and 9 bases lay outside the gene matches. This CDR3 comprises 15 residues. CDR1 and CDR2 from the germline V gene are MNHEY and SVGEGT. CDR3 in DNA: TGTGCCAGCAGCTTTCTAGGGACAGACAACTATGGCTACACCTTC. Translation: CASSFLGTDNYGYTF.

A word on this clonotype: At one end the junction does not follow the germline gene, possibly because of a read error. The chain uses TRBV10-3 and TRBJ2-4, with D perhaps given as TRBD1 or TRBD2 (5 bases each). This CDR3 comprises 16 residues. Germline loops: CDR1 ENHRY, CDR2 SYGVKD. The chain's CDR3 is CAISVRSGGDGNIRYF. As DNA, the CDR3 is TGTGCCATCAGTGTAAGGAGTGGGGGAGACGGAAACATTCGGTACTTC.

The chain recombines TRBV6-6 with TRBJ1-2; no firm D call. The CDR3 consists of 14 residues. Deletions cut 2 bases from V and 5 bases from J, with 12 bases between. Germline lookup yields CDR1 MNHNY and CDR2 SVGAGI (reference sequence). CDR3 coding DNA: TGTGCCAGCAGTTACGGGCAGAATTCTTATGGCTACACCTTC. It specifies CASSYGQNSYGYTF.

This clonotype was recorded a few times. The chain links TRBV6-5 to TRBJ1-5; no firm D call. Trimming stripped 7 bases from V and 5 bases from J, with 6 bases between. The germline V gene has CDR1 MNHEY and CDR2 SVGAGI. This CDR3 comprises 11 residues. CDR3 sequence reads: CASIFDQPQHF. The CDR3 nucleotides are TGTGCCAGCATTTTTGATCAGCCCCAGCATTTT.

V is TRBV3-1 and J is TRBJ2-1; D is ambiguous. The germline CDR1 and CDR2 sequences are LGHDT and YNNKEL (reference sequence). Trimming pared 0 bases from V and 4 bases from J, leaving 7 bases between. This CDR3 is built from 14 residues. CDR3 coding DNA: TGTGCCAGCAGCCAAGACTCCTGGTACAATGAGCAGTTCTTC. Translation gives CASSQDSWYNEQFF.

V usage is TRBV27 and J usage is TRBJ2-3; 8 nucleotides agree with TRBD2. The CDR3 runs to 14 residues. Trimming took 7 bases from V and 4 from J; bases not matched to a gene: 7. Per the germline V gene, CDR1 is MNHEY and CDR2 is SMNVEV (reference sequence). In DNA, the CDR3 is TGTGCCAGCAACGGAGCGGGAGCTTCAGATACGCAGTATTTT. It is translated as CASNGAGASDTQYF.

This chain joins TRBV20-1 and TRBJ1-1; D perhaps matches TRBD1 (5 bases). This CDR3 is 13 amino acids long. Trimming pared 3 bases from V and 1 base from J, leaving 9 bases between. Germline CDR1 DFQATT, CDR2 SNEGSKA (reference sequence). The CDR3 loop reads CSASEGSNTEAFF. Here the CDR3 DNA reads TGCAGTGCTAGCGAGGGGTCGAACACTGAAGCTTTCTTT.

The chain employs TRBV12-3 or TRBV12-4 and TRBJ2-5, with TRBD2 as a possible D gene (7 bases). Matching the DNA end better, TRBJ2-7 makes the J call doubtful. The CDR3 contains 15 residues. CDR3 nucleotides: TGTGCCAGCAGTTTAGGAGGGGGAGGGCCCTACGAGCAGTACTTC. Protein: CASSLGGGGPYEQYF.

As to this clonotype: At one of its ends the junction is not consistent with the germline gene, which may arise from a read error. The V gene is TRBV29-1, the J gene TRBJ2-2; D is uncertain. The CDR3 sequence is 11 residues long. Germline CDR1 SQVTM, CDR2 ANQGSEA. CDR3 sequence reads: CRVEIDGELFF. The CDR3 DNA is TGCAGAGTTGAGATTGACGGGGAGCTGTTTTTT.

This clonotype was counted a few times. The chain uses TRBV12-3 or TRBV12-4 and TRBJ2-1; 15 positions agree with TRBD2. The J segment lost 8 bases and the V segment lost 3 bases, leaving 5 bases of the junction unmatched. This CDR3 comprises 16 residues. The CDR3 region has the DNA TGTGCCAGCAGTTTCCGGACTAGCGGGGGGGCCTATGAGCAGTTCTTC. This translates into CASSFRTSGGAYEQFF.

The chain joins TRBV5-1 to TRBJ2-5; D unclear. The germline V gene encodes CDR1 SGHRS and CDR2 YFSETQ. Trimming took 3 bases from V and 11 from J, leaving 14 bases between them. CDR3 length: 12 residues. CDR3 coding DNA: TGCGCCAGCAGCTCCCTCGTTGGGCAGCAGTACTTC. This encodes CASSSLVGQQYF.

Worth noting for this clonotype: The junction and the germline gene differ at one end; a read error may be behind it. The V and J genes are TRBV27 and TRBJ2-2, with D possibly matching TRBD1 (6 bases). Germline V gene data show CDR1 as MNHEY and CDR2 as SMNVEV (reference sequence). This CDR3 is 20 amino acids long. CDR3 nucleotide sequence: TGTGCCAGCAGTTTATCTGGAGGATTATTCCTGAGGGGGAACACCGGGGAGCTGTCTTTT. Its protein product is CASSLSGGLFLRGNTGELSF.

This chain joins TRBV5-6 and TRBJ2-1; tentatively, D is TRBD1 (6 bases). V was clipped by 2 bases and J by 2 bases, with 14 bases between them. The length of the CDR3 is 16 residues. From germline, CDR1 is SGHDT and CDR2 YYEEEE. As DNA, the CDR3 is TGTGCCAGCAGCTTCCCAGGGGCCAGGGCCTACAATGAGCAGTTCTTC. Translating gives CASSFPGARAYNEQFF.

V usage is TRBV7-6 and J usage is TRBJ1-1, with D uncertain. CDR1 and CDR2 from the germline V gene are SGHVS and FNYEAQ. The length of the CDR3 is 14 residues. Trimming removed 4 bases at V and 0 bases at J, with 9 bases between. The CDR3, as DNA: TGTGCCAGCAGCTCCGGACCGATGAACACTGAAGCTTTCTTT. It translates to CASSSGPMNTEAFF.

This chain connects TRBV3-1 to TRBJ2-5; 7 bases match TRBD2. The ends lost 0 bases at V and 11 bases at J; junction bases unmatched: 15. CDR3 length: 16 amino acids. CDR1 is LGHDT and CDR2 is YNNKEL in the germline V gene (reference sequence). As DNA, the CDR3 is TGTGCCAGCAGCCAAGATGTTTCGCGGGACGTCGGGGGGCAGTACTTC. Its translation: CASSQDVSRDVGGQYF.

J is TRBJ2-1 and V is TRBV3-1, with 8 bases identical to TRBD2. V shed 4 bases, J shed 9 bases, and the junction held 5 bases outside the gene matches. Germline V CDR1 and CDR2: LGHDT, YNNKEL (reference sequence). CDR3 size: 13 residues. CDR3 in amino acids: CASSPGRAGEQFF. CDR3 bases: TGTGCCAGCAGCCCCGGGAGGGCTGGTGAGCAGTTCTTC.

The V call is TRBV7-9, the J call TRBJ2-1; no clear D gene. This CDR3 spans 13 amino acids. The ends were cut back, 4 bases at V and 14 bases at J, with 18 bases in the middle. The germline CDR1 and CDR2 sequences are SEHNR and FQNEAQ (reference sequence). Here the CDR3 reads CASSSSPSEIEFF. Here the CDR3 DNA reads TGTGCCAGCAGCTCATCTCCCAGCGAGATCGAGTTCTTC.

The chain is built from TRBV20-1 and TRBJ1-4; 7 bases match TRBD1. The germline CDR1 and CDR2 sequences are DFQATT and SNEGSKA (reference sequence). This CDR3 is built from 15 residues. V dropped 2 bases and J dropped 11; count of bases not matched to a gene: 14. DNA of the CDR3: TGCAGTGCTAGACACGGACAGGCTCCCGGAGGGAAACTGTTTTTT. Its protein product is CSARHGQAPGGKLFF.

This clonotype has just a few counts. The chain combines TRBV20-1 with TRBJ2-1; 7 nucleotides line up with TRBD1. The CDR3 consists of 12 residues. With 4 bases clipped from V and 10 bases from J, the junction kept 7 bases outside the gene matches. The germline CDR1 and CDR2 sequences are DFQATT and SNEGSKA (reference sequence). CDR3 sequence: CSATTDRAEQFF. In DNA form, the CDR3 reads TGCAGTGCTACAACCGACAGGGCGGAGCAGTTCTTC.

J is TRBJ2-7 and V is TRBV20-1, with 8 bases matching TRBD1. This CDR3 spans 12 amino acids. Trimming cost V 3 bases and J 4 bases; bases outside gene matches: 2. The V gene's germline CDR1 is DFQATT and CDR2 SNEGSKA (reference sequence). The DNA of the CDR3 is TGCAGTGCTAGGGGACAGGAATACGAGCAGTACTTC. This gives the protein CSARGQEYEQYF.

This clonotype was seen only a few times. The CDR3 region has the DNA TGCAGCGTTGATATCACAGATACGCAGTATTTT. Translated, it gives CSVDITDTQYF. This chain links TRBV29-1 with TRBJ2-3; D not certain. CDR1 is SQVTM and CDR2 is ANQGSEA in the germline V gene. Between the trimmed V and J ends, which lost 3 bases and 2 bases, there was a span of 3 bases. The CDR3 is made up of 11 amino acids.